This entry lists 19 T cell receptor beta chains sequenced from one sample in a study of blood T cell repertoires in COVID-19. The table came from immunoSEQ multiplex PCR; TCRdb's copy has only in-frame clones and leaves some out. Altogether under 200,000 clones are present, over 75% being singletons, with the ten largest covering over 7.5%. Specimen: peripheral blood. Source of these receptors: a woman of 80 years or more with acute or convalescent COVID-19.

The chain joins TRBV5-6 to TRBJ2-7; a possible D gene is TRBD2 (7 bases). The CDR3 length is 15 residues. Trimming removed 2 bases at V and 4 bases at J, with 16 bases between. Germline V lookup: CDR1 SGHDT, CDR2 YYEEEE. CDR3 sequence (DNA): TGTGCCAGCAGCTTAAAGGGGGGAGGGCCTTACGAGCAGTACTTC. It translates to CASSLKGGGPYEQYF.

The chain combines TRBV3-1 (or the pseudogene TRBV3-2) with TRBJ2-7; D is perhaps TRBD1 (6 bases). V was cut by 1 base and J by 1 base, with 11 bases left in between. The CDR3 runs to 15 residues. Germline V gives CDR1 LGHDT, CDR2 YNNKEL (reference sequence). CDR3 amino acids: CASSQGRTASYEQYF. The CDR3 DNA reads as TGTGCCAGCAGCCAAGGAAGGACAGCTTCCTACGAGCAGTACTTC.

The gene calls are TRBV9 and TRBJ2-7; D is possibly TRBD2 (6 bases). Germline CDR1 is SGDLS and CDR2 is YYNGEE. This CDR3 region has 14 residues. The V gene lost 0 bases and the J gene lost 1 base, with 8 bases spanning the gap. CDR3 sequence: CASSVAGESYEQYF. The CDR3 DNA is TGTGCCAGCAGCGTAGCGGGAGAGTCCTACGAGCAGTACTTC.

CDR3 coding DNA: TGTGCCACCCAATTTGGAGACTCTGGAAACACCATATATTTT. Residues: CATQFGDSGNTIYF. This sequence joins TRBV6-5 and TRBJ1-3; D unclear. The CDR3 sequence is 14 residues long. The germline V gene encodes CDR1 MNHEY and CDR2 SVGAGI. V lost 10 bases and J 0 bases, leaving 13 bases between the germline ends.

J is TRBJ1-3 and V is TRBV7-2, with D maybe TRBD1 (5 bases). Germline V CDR1 and CDR2: SGHTA, FQGNSA. The CDR3 totals 14 residues. Deletions cut 3 bases from V and 4 bases from J, with 10 bases between. DNA for the CDR3: TGTGCCAGCAGCTTCGGGGGGAACGGAAACACCATATATTTT. Translated: CASSFGGNGNTIYF.

This chain uses TRBV25-1 with TRBJ1-6, with unresolved D. The V end lost 5 bases, the J end lost 5 bases, and 10 bases lay between the germline ends. CDR1 is MGHDK and CDR2 is SYGVNS in the germline V gene. This CDR3 is built from 14 residues. CDR3 sequence reads: CASSHLQDNSPLHF. CDR3 sequence (DNA): TGTGCCAGCAGTCACCTCCAGGATAATTCACCCCTCCACTTT.

This chain joins TRBV30 and TRBJ2-2; 10 bases are shared with TRBD2. The CDR3 is made up of 16 amino acids. Germline CDR1 and CDR2: GTSNPN and SVGIG (reference sequence). Trimming cost V 0 bases and J 4 bases; bases outside gene matches: 5. CDR3 protein: CAWSVGLAEVTGELFF. The CDR3 DNA reads as TGTGCCTGGAGTGTAGGACTAGCGGAGGTCACCGGGGAGCTGTTTTTT.

The chain employs TRBV4-2 and TRBJ1-2; D possibly corresponds to TRBD1 (5 bases). The germline CDR1 and CDR2 sequences are LGHNA and YNFKEQ. This CDR3 comprises 14 residues. V was trimmed by 0 bases and J by 8 bases, leaving 13 bases between them. CDR3 nucleotides: TGTGCCAGCAGCCAAGAGGGCAGGGTATTAGGCTACACCTTC. Translated: CASSQEGRVLGYTF.

The chain couples TRBV7-2 to TRBJ1-2; D not certain. Germline-derived CDR1 and CDR2 are SGHTA and FQGNSA. This CDR3 has 12 amino acids. V gave up 5 bases and J gave up 6 bases, with 10 bases separating them. The CDR3 DNA reads TGTGCCAGCAGCCGCGAACGAGATGGCTACACCTTC. Protein product: CASSRERDGYTF. Full variable domain (remainder filled in from reference TRBV7-2 and TRBJ1-2): GAGVSQSPSNKVTEKGKDVELRCDPISGHTALYWYRQSLGQGLEFLIYFQGNSAPDKSGLPSDRFSAERTGGSVSTLTIQRTQQEDSAVYLCASSRERDGYTFGSGTRLTVV.

This chain joins TRBV25-1 and TRBJ2-5; 10 bases are a match to TRBD2. Germline V gene data show CDR1 as MGHDK and CDR2 as SYGVNS. V lost 4 bases, J lost 2 bases, and 4 bases stayed unmatched. This CDR3 region has 15 residues. This chain's CDR3 is CASSVPSGGQETQYF. For the CDR3, the DNA is TGTGCCAGCAGTGTTCCTAGCGGGGGACAAGAGACCCAGTACTTC.

The V and J genes are TRBV5-1 and TRBJ2-5; the match to TRBD2 covers 10 bases. This CDR3 is 16 amino acids long. Germline V gene data show CDR1 as SGHRS and CDR2 as YFSETQ. V lost 3 bases, J lost 5 bases, and 10 bases stayed unmatched. The CDR3 DNA is TGCGCCAGCAGCTCTACTAGCGGGGCGACCTGGGAGACCCAGTACTTC. Encoded protein: CASSSTSGATWETQYF.

J is TRBJ1-5 and V is TRBV24-1; D remains ambiguous. The CDR3 covers 12 residues. The V gene's germline CDR1 is KGHDR and CDR2 SFDVKD. Deletions cut 2 bases from V and 6 bases from J, with 4 bases between. CDR3 sequence: CATSDYGQPQHF. In nucleotides, the CDR3 is TGTGCCACCAGTGATTACGGTCAGCCCCAGCATTTT.

The table lists this clone with a few counts. The V gene is TRBV5-4, the J gene TRBJ1-1; TRBD1 might be the D (5 bases). The CDR3 length is 14 residues. Germline V gene sequence: CDR1 SGHNT, CDR2 YYREEE (reference sequence). Trimming left V 0 bases short and J 5 bases short, with 11 bases between. In DNA form, the CDR3 reads TGTGCCAGCAGCTTGGATGGGGGGAGGACTGAAGCTTTCTTT. Its translation is CASSLDGGRTEAFF.

The chain couples TRBV7-9 to TRBJ1-2; no clear D gene. CDR1 is SEHNR, CDR2 FQNEAQ, per germline (reference sequence). With 1 base removed from V and 2 bases from J, the gap between germline ends came to 8 bases. This CDR3 has 14 amino acids. The CDR3 here is CASSLGFQNYGYTF. The DNA of the CDR3 is TGTGCCAGCAGCTTAGGTTTCCAGAACTATGGCTACACCTTC.

The chain carries TRBV19 and TRBJ1-5, with 7 bases that match TRBD1. The V and J ends lost 3 bases and 6 bases, in that order; junction bases with no gene match: 2. The CDR3 loop spans 13 amino acids. CDR1 LNHDA and CDR2 SQIVND come from the germline V gene (reference sequence). For the CDR3, the DNA is TGTGCCAGTAGTATGCAGGGGGGTCAGCCCCAGCATTTT. Translating it yields CASSMQGGQPQHF.

This chain links TRBV7-9 with TRBJ2-5; no definite D call. The CDR3 has 13 amino acids. V lost 5 bases and J 2 bases, leaving 9 bases between the germline ends. Germline CDR1 and CDR2: SEHNR and FQNEAQ (reference sequence). The CDR3 DNA reads TGTGCCAGCAGCCATGCCAGGCAAGAGACCCAGTACTTC. Translation gives CASSHARQETQYF.

This clone was detected a few times. This rearrangement joins TRBV7-2 to TRBJ2-4; D perhaps matches TRBD1 (6 bases). V was clipped by 8 bases and J by 2 bases, with 16 bases between them. The CDR3 is made up of 15 amino acids. Germline CDR1 reads SGHTA; CDR2 reads FQGNSA. The CDR3 DNA sequence: TGTGCCAGCGGACGATATACAGGGACCAAAAACATTCAGTACTTC. Its translation is CASGRYTGTKNIQYF.

The rearrangement joins TRBV9 to TRBJ2-7; a weak D match, TRBD2 (6 bases). The length of the CDR3 is 15 residues. Germline assignment: CDR1 SGDLS and CDR2 YYNGEE. V lost 0 bases to trimming and J lost 3 bases, with 13 bases between them. The CDR3 coding sequence is TGTGCCAGCAGCGTAGGGGGCGGGACGATCTACGAGCAGTACTTC. Protein product: CASSVGGGTIYEQYF.

V usage is TRBV28 and J usage is TRBJ1-1; D possibly corresponds to TRBD1 (6 bases). CDR1 is MDHEN, CDR2 SYDVKM, per germline. The CDR3 spans 14 residues. The V end was cut by 6 bases, the J end by 0 bases, with 11 bases between. The CDR3 sequence: CASSQGGLNTEAFF. CDR3 sequence (DNA): TGTGCCAGCAGCCAAGGGGGATTGAACACTGAAGCTTTCTTT.